This T cell receptor beta chain appears in the sequencing data of a study of blood T cell repertoires in COVID-19. Study context: In each case, the material was cDNA or gDNA derived from T cells, B-cell-depleted T cells, or PBMCs.

Clones were read by immunoSEQ multiplex PCR, and TCRdb kept only the in-frame ones, dropping some. The sample records 60,000 to 65,000 clones, more than 65% being singletons. V lost 0 bases and J 2 bases, leaving 9 bases between the germline ends. The CDR3 is made up of 14 amino acids. The germline CDR1 and CDR2 sequences are SGDLS and YYNGEE. This clonotype was obtained from an older woman with acute or convalescent COVID-19. J is TRBJ2-7 and V is TRBV9; D remains ambiguous. The source material was peripheral blood. CDR3 protein: CASSVGAETYEQYF. In DNA, the CDR3 is TGTGCCAGCAGCGTAGGGGCAGAAACCTACGAGCAGTACTTC.